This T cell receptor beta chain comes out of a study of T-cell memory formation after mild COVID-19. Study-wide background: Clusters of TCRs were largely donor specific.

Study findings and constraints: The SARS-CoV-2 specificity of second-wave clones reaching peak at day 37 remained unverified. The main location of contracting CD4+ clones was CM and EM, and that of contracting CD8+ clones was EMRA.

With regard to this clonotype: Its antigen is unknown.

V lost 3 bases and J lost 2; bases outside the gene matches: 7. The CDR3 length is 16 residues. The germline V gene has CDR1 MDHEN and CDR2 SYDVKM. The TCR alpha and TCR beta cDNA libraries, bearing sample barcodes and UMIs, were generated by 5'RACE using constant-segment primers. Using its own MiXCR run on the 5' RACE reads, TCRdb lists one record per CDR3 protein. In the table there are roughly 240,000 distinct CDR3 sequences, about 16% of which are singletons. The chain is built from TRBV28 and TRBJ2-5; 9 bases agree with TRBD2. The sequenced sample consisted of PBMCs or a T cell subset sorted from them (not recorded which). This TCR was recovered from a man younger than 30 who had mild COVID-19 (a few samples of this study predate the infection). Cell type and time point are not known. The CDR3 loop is CASSFPAGGYQETQYF. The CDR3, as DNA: TGTGCCAGCAGTTTCCCAGCGGGGGGTTATCAAGAGACCCAGTACTTC.